Listed here is a single TCR beta chain. The table came from immunoSEQ multiplex PCR; TCRdb's copy has only in-frame clones and leaves some out. Of 15,000 or so clones in the sample, about four fifths are singletons; the top ten hold approximately 2.6%. V trimming: 7 bases; J trimming: 6 bases; junction bases outside the gene matches: 11. This CDR3 comprises 14 residues. CDR1 and CDR2 from the germline V gene are ENHRY and SYGVKD. The record originates from a study of tumor-infiltrating lymphocytes in localized non-small cell lung cancer. As for the study in general: Each patient gave resected tumor and non-adjacent uninvolved lung tissue.

The clonotype was recovered from a human donor with non-small cell lung cancer. The material sequenced was lung tumor tissue. The genes are TRBV10-3 and TRBJ2-7; 8 positions agree with TRBD2. CDR3 DNA: TGTGCCATCACCCCTCTGGTCGGGACTAGCGAGCAGTACTTC. This gives the protein CAITPLVGTSEQYF.